This T cell receptor beta chain was captured in a study of blood T cell repertoires in COVID-19 (TCRdb year 2020). About the study as a whole: Collaborator samples came from the United States, Italy and Spain and covered acute and convalescent phases of COVID-19. The material from the prospective study consisted of cDNA or gDNA derived from T cells, B-cell-depleted T cells, or PBMCs. Subjects who had been exposed to COVID-19, were actively infected with it, or had recovered from it provided the deeply sampled blood TCRbeta repertoires that made up the dataset. A freely available public database, intended as a resource for researchers studying the immune response to SARS-CoV-2, is where the repertoires were released. The samples were drawn from the first 160 participants of the ongoing ImmuneRACE study and from some 1,300 subjects provided by 6 global collaborators. Nearly every sample came with metadata listing a de-identified subject ID, COVID-19 status, age in years and sex. Where HLA class I and class II types were available, the types were taken from metadata supplied by the sample provider, not from assay-based typing. Results the study describes overall, beyond this receptor: The quantity of clinical and demographic metadata differed by source and by participant and was supplied without curation.

Between the V and J ends, shortened by 11 bases and 0 bases respectively, the junction contains 11 bases. The CDR3 spans 14 residues, from the cysteine through the phenylalanine. Just CDR3 DNA is preserved here, 42 bases in frame from base 1. The germline V gene encodes CDR1 SGHTA and CDR2 FQGNSA. Each collaborating institution followed its own protocols to collect whole blood in K2EDTA tubes. For TCRbeta analysis, collaborator samples were shipped as frozen whole blood, as isolated PBMCs, or as DNA extracted from either sample type. For this clone: It has no known antigen specificity. Base qualities are not recorded, but no much larger clone differs from it by a single base.

TCRbeta CDR3 regions were amplified from genomic DNA by means of the immunoSEQ Assay, a bias-controlled multiplex PCR. The authors processed their data as follows. Nucleated cell counts per sample were estimated from amplification of reference gene primers within the assay. To quantify the absolute abundance of each unique TCRbeta CDR3 rearrangement, sequence reads were collapsed and filtered. For each sample, productive Simpson clonality was calculated as the square root of Simpson's diversity index over productive rearrangements. TCRdb retrieved this table from immuneACCESS and kept in-frame rearrangements only. Not all clones are present; in checked studies, unresolved V genes account for under half, and no reason is known for the remainder. The V and J calls and clone size are taken from that table; D and trimming were inferred from the DNA. This sample has roughly 300,000 clones in its table, and more than 75% of those were observed once. The ten largest clones add up to around 1.7% of the sample.

The TCR comes from a woman aged 50 to 60 with acute or convalescent COVID-19. The V and J segments used are TRBV7-2 and TRBJ2-6; a tentative D match to TRBD2 spans 5 bases. The sequenced sample consisted of peripheral blood. The CDR3 has the sequence CAGGPFSGANVLTF. Here is the DNA: TGTGCCGGCGGGCCGTTCTCTGGGGCCAACGTCCTGACTTTC.